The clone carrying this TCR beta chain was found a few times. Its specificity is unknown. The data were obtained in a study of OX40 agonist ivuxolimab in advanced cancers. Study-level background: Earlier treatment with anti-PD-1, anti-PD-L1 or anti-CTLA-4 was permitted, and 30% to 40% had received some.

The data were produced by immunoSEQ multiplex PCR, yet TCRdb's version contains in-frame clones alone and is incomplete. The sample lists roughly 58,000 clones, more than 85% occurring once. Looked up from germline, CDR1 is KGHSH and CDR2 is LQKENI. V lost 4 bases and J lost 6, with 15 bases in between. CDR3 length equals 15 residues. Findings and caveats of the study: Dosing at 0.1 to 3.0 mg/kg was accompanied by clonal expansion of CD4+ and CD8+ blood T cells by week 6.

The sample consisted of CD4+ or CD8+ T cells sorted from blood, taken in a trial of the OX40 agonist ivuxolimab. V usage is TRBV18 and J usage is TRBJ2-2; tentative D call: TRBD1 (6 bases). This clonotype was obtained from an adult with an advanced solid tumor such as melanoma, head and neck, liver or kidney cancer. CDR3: CASSLYRDMPGELFF. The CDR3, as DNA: TGTGCCAGCTCACTATACAGGGATATGCCCGGGGAGCTGTTTTTT.